This T cell receptor beta chain was captured in a study of CD8+ T cells in alopecia areata. Turning to the study itself: At a dose of 5 to 10 mg twice daily, oral tofacitinib was given to treated patients.

The treatment was: oral pan-JAK inhibitor, 5-10 mg twice daily. The authors extracted RNA and reverse transcribed it into cDNA as the sequencing template. The table came from immunoSEQ multiplex PCR; TCRdb's copy has only in-frame clones and leaves some out. The data contain more than 200,000 clones, around two fifths of them singletons. The V end lost 7 bases, the J end lost 5 bases, and 9 bases lay between the germline ends. Germline lookup yields CDR1 MNHNS and CDR2 SASEGT. CDR3 length equals 12 residues. The source was CD4+ T cells sorted from blood, collected at approximately week 36, from a patient treated with tofacitinib. The receptor's source is a human donor with alopecia areata. The V call is TRBV6-1, the J call TRBJ1-5; D unclear. CDR3 in amino acids: CASTKGDQPQHF. In DNA form, the CDR3 reads TGTGCCAGCACTAAAGGAGATCAGCCCCAGCATTTT.